Listed below are T cell receptor beta chains from one sample, sequenced in a study of blood T cell repertoires in COVID-19. Sequenced by immunoSEQ multiplex PCR; TCRdb stores in-frame clones only, minus some. The sample shows approximately 70,000 clones, about 90% of them seen only once. The sample taken for sequencing was peripheral blood. The receptor source for this set is a human donor in a cohort sampled during active COVID-19. The CDR3 runs from the conserved cysteine through the conserved F or W. The D gene is left open where the match is weak. The size entry is marked missing in some rows and otherwise reads once, few, many or a size class.

NA	TRBV6-5	TRBD1	TRBJ1-5	CASRPTGLRQPQHF	TGTGCCAGCAGACCGACAGGGTTAAGGCAGCCCCAGCATTTT
NA	TRBV5-6	NA	TRBJ1-2	CASSLIRGNYGYTF	TGTGCCAGCAGCTTAATAAGGGGCAACTATGGCTACACCTTC
NA	TRBV4-1	NA	TRBJ1-2	CASSHTGLGAGGYTF	TGCGCCAGCAGCCATACGGGGCTGGGGGCAGGGGGCTACACCTTC
NA	TRBV5-4	NA	TRBJ1-2	CASSLEGTYLYGYTF	TGTGCCAGCAGCTTGGAAGGGACATACCTTTATGGCTACACCTTC
NA	TRBV11-2	NA	TRBJ1-1	CASSLRRPQGEAFF	TGTGCCAGCAGCTTAAGGCGACCTCAGGGGGAAGCTTTCTTT
NA	TRBV25-1	TRBD1	TRBJ1-1	CASSELGTGGMNTEAFF	TGTGCCAGCAGTGAATTAGGGACAGGGGGCATGAACACTGAAGCTTTCTTT
NA	TRBV6-5	NA	TRBJ2-1	CASSYAGIGSHNEQFF	TGTGCCAGCAGTTACGCGGGGATAGGGAGTCACAATGAGCAGTTCTTC
few	TRBV2	NA	TRBJ1-2	CASSERSGYGYTF	TGTGCCAGCAGTGAAAGGTCAGGGTATGGCTACACCTTC
NA	TRBV28	NA	TRBJ1-5	CASSLMYSNQPQHF	TGTGCCAGCAGTTTAATGTATAGCAATCAGCCCCAGCATTTT
NA	TRBV5-6	NA	TRBJ1-5	CASSLTGVSNQPQHF	TGTGCCAGCAGCTTGACAGGCGTTAGCAATCAGCCCCAGCATTTT
NA	TRBV18	TRBD1	TRBJ2-7	CASSLGTGEYSEQYF	TGTGCCAGCTCACTAGGGACAGGGGAATATAGCGAGCAGTACTTC
NA	TRBV14	TRBD1	TRBJ2-3	CASSPQRGLVTDTQYF	TGTGCCAGCAGCCCCCAGAGGGGGCTGGTCACAGATACGCAGTATTTT
NA	TRBV29-1	NA	TRBJ1-2	CSVVVQISNYGYTF	TGCAGCGTTGTGGTACAGATCTCTAACTATGGCTACACCTTC
few	TRBV5-1	TRBD1	TRBJ1-4	CASSLAARGTNEKLFF	TGCGCCAGCAGCTTGGCGGCCAGGGGGACTAATGAAAAACTGTTTTTT
NA	TRBV4-1	TRBD2	TRBJ2-7	CASSQEGLTTYEQYF	TGCGCCAGCAGCCAAGAGGGACTAACCACCTACGAGCAGTACTTC
NA	TRBV5-6	NA	TRBJ1-2	CASSSGGAYGYTF	TGTGCCAGCAGCTCTGGAGGGGCCTATGGCTACACCTTC
NA	TRBV11-2	TRBD2	TRBJ2-7	CASSFGRSGVGYEQYF	TGTGCCAGCAGCTTCGGCCGAAGCGGGGTGGGCTACGAGCAGTACTTC
once	TRBV15	TRBD1	TRBJ1-4	CATSPRRDRVELFF	TGTGCCACCAGCCCACGAAGGGACAGGGTCGAACTGTTTTTT
few	TRBV4-3	NA	TRBJ1-2	CASSQKPLNYGYTF	TGCGCCAGCAGCCAAAAGCCACTGAATTATGGCTACACCTTC
NA	TRBV28	TRBD1	TRBJ2-7	CASSLVGQPSYEQYF	TGTGCCAGCAGTTTGGTGGGACAGCCATCCTACGAGCAGTACTTC
NA	TRBV13	TRBD2	TRBJ2-5	CASSLSGGGETQYF	TGTGCCAGCAGCCTCAGCGGGGGAGGGGAGACCCAGTACTTC
NA	TRBV30	NA	TRBJ2-5	CAWSDGRGTQYF	TGTGCCTGGAGTGACGGAAGGGGGACCCAGTACTTC
NA	TRBV10-1	TRBD1	TRBJ2-7	CASSVDRGLAEQYF	TGCGCCAGCAGTGTAGACAGGGGGCTTGCCGAGCAGTACTTC
NA	TRBV2	NA	TRBJ2-7	CASSLVAGATYEQYF	TGTGCCAGCAGTTTGGTCGCGGGGGCGACCTACGAGCAGTACTTC
NA	TRBV5-1	NA	TRBJ2-3	CASSLGADTDTQYF	TGCGCCAGCAGCTTGGGAGCGGACACAGATACGCAGTATTTT
NA	TRBV14	TRBD1	TRBJ1-1	CASSQPPGQGANTEAFF	TGTGCCAGCAGCCAACCCCCGGGACAGGGAGCGAACACTGAAGCTTTCTTT
few	TRBV11-2	NA	TRBJ2-7	CASSFRGAYEQYF	TGTGCCAGCAGCTTCCGGGGAGCCTACGAGCAGTACTTC
NA	TRBV2	TRBD1	TRBJ1-5	CASRFGTADSNQPQHF	TGTGCCAGCAGATTTGGGACAGCAGATAGCAATCAGCCCCAGCATTTT
NA	TRBV6-5	TRBD2	TRBJ2-7	CASSYSGGTAPYEQYF	TGTGCCAGCAGTTACTCCGGGGGGACCGCACCCTACGAGCAGTACTTC
NA	TRBV6-5	TRBD1	TRBJ1-2	CASSSTGNYGYTF	TGTGCCAGCAGCTCGACAGGGAACTATGGCTACACCTTC
NA	TRBV30	NA	TRBJ1-3	CAWSPATISGNTIYF	TGTGCCTGGAGCCCGGCGACAATCTCTGGAAACACCATATATTTT
NA	TRBV27	TRBD1	TRBJ1-4	CASRPQGAREKLFF	TGTGCCAGCAGGCCCCAGGGGGCAAGGGAAAAACTGTTTTTT
once	TRBV9	NA	TRBJ2-1	CASSVYGQWGGGDEQFF	TGTGCCAGCAGCGTATACGGTCAATGGGGAGGGGGTGATGAGCAGTTCTTC
NA	TRBV11-2	NA	TRBJ2-7	CASSYPGGEQYF	TGTGCCAGCAGCTATCCAGGGGGGGAGCAGTACTTC
NA	TRBV27	NA	TRBJ2-7	CASSLNAGYEQYF	TGTGCCAGCAGTTTGAACGCAGGGTACGAGCAGTACTTC
NA	TRBV18	NA	TRBJ1-5	CASSASGEFGQPQHF	TGTGCCAGCTCAGCTTCAGGGGAATTTGGACAGCCCCAGCATTTT
once	TRBV12-5	NA	TRBJ1-1	CASGLTGSTEAFF	TGTGCTAGTGGTTTGACGGGGAGCACTGAAGCTTTCTTT
NA	TRBV28	TRBD1	TRBJ1-5	CASSLTGGGDQPQHF	TGTGCCAGCAGTCTTACAGGGGGGGGCGATCAGCCCCAGCATTTT
NA	TRBV15	TRBD1	TRBJ1-2	CATSREIVRTGEYYGYTF	TGTGCCACCAGCAGAGAGATCGTGAGGACAGGGGAATACTATGGCTACACCTTC
NA	TRBV20-1	NA	TRBJ2-7	CSASLNPRIYEQYF	TGCAGTGCTAGTCTAAATCCCCGAATCTACGAGCAGTACTTC
NA	TRBV11-2	NA	TRBJ1-5	CASSLRGREGQPQHF	TGTGCCAGCAGCTTAAGGGGCAGGGAAGGTCAGCCCCAGCATTTT
NA	TRBV28	NA	TRBJ2-7	CASSFMTPSEQYF	TGTGCCAGCAGTTTTATGACTCCTTCCGAGCAGTACTTC
NA	TRBV12-5	TRBD1	TRBJ1-5	CASGLRQGLGQPQHF	TGTGCTAGTGGTTTAAGACAGGGATTAGGTCAGCCCCAGCATTTT
NA	TRBV11-2	NA	TRBJ2-7	CASSLALKTYEQYF	TGTGCCAGCAGCTTAGCCCTTAAAACCTACGAGCAGTACTTC
NA	TRBV12-3/TRBV12-4	NA	TRBJ1-1	CASSLNFEAFF	TGTGCCAGCAGTTTAAACTTTGAAGCTTTCTTT
NA	TRBV4-1	TRBD1	TRBJ1-3	CASSQSLSTGTGNTIYF	TGCGCCAGCAGCCAGAGCCTATCGACAGGGACTGGAAACACCATATATTTT
NA	TRBV7-6	TRBD1	TRBJ1-2	CASGPPGTGVGYTF	TGTGCCAGCGGGCCCCCCGGGACAGGAGTTGGCTACACCTTC
NA	TRBV4-3	TRBD1	TRBJ1-2	CASSQDTGGNGYTF	TGCGCCAGCAGCCAAGATACAGGGGGGAATGGCTACACCTTC
NA	TRBV2	TRBD1	TRBJ2-7	CASSDPVYRTGGEYEQYF	TGTGCCAGCAGTGATCCCGTCTACCGGACAGGGGGGGAGTACGAGCAGTACTTC
NA	TRBV15	NA	TRBJ1-3	CATSRDQLTAPPGNTIYF	TGTGCCACCAGCAGAGACCAGCTTACAGCTCCCCCTGGAAACACCATATATTTT